The clone carrying this TCR beta chain came up many times. Antigen specificity is unknown. Exclusion covered patients with other autoimmune diseases or uncontrolled infections (as well as pregnancy or lactation). Trimming took 4 bases from V and 1 from J, leaving 13 bases between them. This CDR3 spans 16 amino acids. This sample stems from a study of Graves' ophthalmopathy and Graves' hyperthyroidism. Notes on the study in general: Most expanded thyroid clonotypes above 0.001 frequency also appeared in blood.

Amplification from RNA transcripts yielded the TCR beta CDR3 regions. Investigators did first-round RT-PCR with HTBI primers, then second-round multiplex PCR. MiXCR was run by TCRdb on the multiplex PCR reads, yielding one entry per CDR3 protein. Of over a million distinct CDR3 sequences in the sample, 36% are singletons; the top ten hold around 10%. Specimen: peripheral blood or thyroid tissue (not recorded which). The chain joins TRBV12-3 or TRBV12-4 to TRBJ1-4; maybe TRBD1 (5 bases). The receptor was derived from an adult man with Graves' hyperthyroidism. The CDR3 protein is CASSSDQGGTNEKLFF. In DNA form, the CDR3 reads TGTGCCAGCAGTTCCGATCAGGGTGGAACTAATGAAAAACTGTTTTTT.